This T cell receptor beta chain emerged from a study of T-cell memory formation after mild COVID-19. Overall study results and limits: Contracting CD8+ clones were enriched in EMRA, CD4+ mainly in CM and EM. Certain responding clones were present in pre-infection memory, suggesting participation of cross-reactive memory. The study found balanced CD4/CD8 in clones contracting day 15 to 85 and a CD4+ lean in later expanders.

cDNA libraries for TCR alpha and TCR beta, carrying sample barcodes and UMIs, came from 5'RACE with constant-segment primers. TCRdb re-called the 5' RACE reads with MiXCR, one entry per CDR3 protein. Of some 250,000 distinct CDR3 sequences in the sample, roughly 9.4% were seen once. The V segment lost 3 bases and the J segment 0 bases; nucleotides outside the gene matches: 0. The CDR3 extends over 14 amino acids. Germline V gene lookup returns CDR1 SQVTM and CDR2 ANQGSEA. In regard to this clonotype: Its antigen is not identified.

The sequencing input was PBMCs or a T cell subset sorted from them (not recorded which). This clonotype originated in a man between 18 and 35 years old who had mild COVID-19 (a few samples of this study predate the infection). Cell type and time point are not known. The rearrangement links TRBV29-1 to TRBJ2-2, with 8 bases fitting TRBD1. The CDR3 reads CSVEGQANTGELFF. CDR3 bases: TGCAGCGTTGAGGGACAGGCGAACACCGGGGAGCTGTTTTTT.